This paragraph covers one TCR beta chain sequence. The CDR3 covers 15 residues. Germline CDR1 and CDR2: LNHDA and SQIVND (reference sequence). The trim removed 4 bases at V and 6 bases at J, leaving 11 bases unmatched. TCRdb's copy holds only in-frame clones and misses some; the assay was immunoSEQ multiplex PCR. The data contain hundreds of thousands of clones, around nine tenths of them seen just once; the ten biggest clones take up roughly 3%. The sample belongs to a study of blood T cell repertoires in COVID-19. Study-wide background: The cDNA or gDNA used as material had been derived from T cells, B-cell-depleted T cells, or PBMCs.

The TCR comes from a young woman who had recovered from COVID-19. The sequenced sample was peripheral blood. The V and J genes are TRBV19 and TRBJ1-2, with 7 positions matching TRBD1. The CDR3 spells CASSTTKGQRHGYTF. The CDR3 DNA sequence: TGTGCCAGTAGTACTACCAAGGGACAGAGGCATGGCTACACCTTC. The whole variable domain, remainder taken from reference TRBV19 and TRBJ1-2, is DGGITQSPKYLFRKEGQNVTLSCEQNLNHDAMYWYRQDPGQGLRLIYYSQIVNDFQKGDIAEGYSVSREKKESFPLTVTSAQKNPTAFYLCASSTTKGQRHGYTFGSGTRLTVV.